The next 16 T cell receptor beta chains were all read from a single sample in a study of human T cells and chemical hapten exposure. TCRdb analysed the RACE reads with MiXCR anew, one entry per CDR3 protein. The table shows some 84,000 distinct CDR3 sequences, with less than 14% occurring only once. This sample's time point: patch test 3, about 24 weeks after DPC sensitization. The treatment: therapeutic diphenylcyclopropenone sensitization with weekly scalp DPC. The source was whole blood, collected in connection with sensitization to the hapten diphenylcyclopropenone (DPC). These receptors were obtained from a woman aged 50 to 65 with alopecia areata. Some clones in this sample may be carry-over from other donors' samples.

In its sample, this clonotype was seen many times. This chain connects TRBV3-1 to TRBJ2-2, with D tentatively TRBD1 (5 bases). Trimming removed 6 bases from V and 5 bases from J, with 10 bases in between. Germline V gene lookup returns CDR1 LGHDT and CDR2 YNNKEL (reference sequence). The CDR3 totals 13 residues. In DNA form, the CDR3 reads TGTGCCAGCAGGAAGACAGAAACCGGGGAGCTGTTTTTT. Protein product: CASRKTETGELFF.

There are a few counts of this clonotype. This rearrangement joins TRBV12-3 or TRBV12-4 to TRBJ1-5; tentative D call: TRBD1 (6 bases). This CDR3 comprises 15 residues. V lost 8 bases, J lost 4 bases, and 18 bases lay in between. CDR3 residues: CASSSLGGGNQPQHF. Written as DNA, the CDR3 is TGTGCCAGCTCCTCTTTGGGAGGGGGTAATCAGCCCCAGCATTTT.

J is TRBJ2-7 and V is TRBV28; the match to TRBD2 covers 10 bases. The germline CDR1 and CDR2 sequences are MDHEN and SYDVKM. This CDR3 has 14 amino acids. Losses at the gene ends were 5 bases for V and 3 bases for J; bases not matched to a gene: 4. CDR3 sequence reads: CASSPLAGVYEQYF. The CDR3 DNA reads TGTGCCAGCAGTCCGCTAGCGGGAGTCTACGAGCAGTACTTC.

In its sample, this clonotype was seen many times. The CDR3 reads CASSLRRRGDGYTF. CDR3 nucleotide sequence: TGTGCCAGCAGCTTAAGGAGGAGGGGCGATGGCTACACCTTC. The V and J genes are TRBV7-2 and TRBJ1-2; TRBD1 might be the D (5 bases). CDR1 is SGHTA, CDR2 FQGNSA, per germline. V was clipped by 2 bases and J by 6 bases, with 13 bases between them. The CDR3 is made up of 14 amino acids. The entire variable domain, with the rest obtained from reference TRBV7-2 and TRBJ1-2, is as follows: GAGVSQSPSNKVTEKGKDVELRCDPISGHTALYWYRQSLGQGLEFLIYFQGNSAPDKSGLPSDRFSAERTGGSVSTLTIQRTQQEDSAVYLCASSLRRRGDGYTFGSGTRLTVV.

V usage is TRBV7-2 and J usage is TRBJ2-3; TRBD2 matches 9 bases. V trimming: 1 base; J trimming: 4 bases; junction bases outside the gene matches: 6. From germline, CDR1 is SGHTA and CDR2 FQGNSA. The length of the CDR3 is 16 residues. The CDR3 sequence: CASSLEGSGSPDTQYF. The DNA for the CDR3 is TGTGCCAGCAGCTTAGAGGGTAGCGGGAGCCCAGATACGCAGTATTTT.

This clonotype came up a few times. The rearrangement uses TRBV29-1 and TRBJ2-5, with unresolved D. Germline V gene data show CDR1 as SQVTM and CDR2 as ANQGSEA. The V end was cut by 2 bases, the J end by 1 base, with 5 bases between. The CDR3 contains 12 residues. The CDR3 nucleotides read TGCAGCGTTGAACAGTTCCAAGAGACCCAGTACTTC. Translated, it gives CSVEQFQETQYF.

The chain is built from TRBV18 and TRBJ2-7, with TRBD1 as a possible D gene (6 bases). Germline V gene lookup returns CDR1 KGHSH and CDR2 LQKENI. Trimming removed 6 bases at V and 0 bases at J, with 15 bases between. The CDR3 is 15 residues long. The CDR3 coding sequence is TGTGCCAGCTCTCACTCCAGGGGATCCTCCTACGAGCAGTACTTC. Translating it yields CASSHSRGSSYEQYF.

V and J are TRBV25-1 and TRBJ1-5, with D possibly TRBD1 on 5 matching bases. Deletions cut 8 bases from V and 4 bases from J, with 18 bases between. The CDR3 sequence is 15 residues long. Germline assignment: CDR1 MGHDK and CDR2 SYGVNS. CDR3 DNA: TGTGCCAGCTGGTTGGAGGGGATCCCTAATCAGCCCCAGCATTTT. It yields the protein CASWLEGIPNQPQHF.

This clonotype has at least ten counts. This rearrangement joins TRBV20-1 to TRBJ1-5; perhaps TRBD1 as D (5 bases). V was cut by 0 bases and J by 3 bases, with 18 bases left in between. CDR1 is DFQATT and CDR2 is SNEGSKA in the germline V gene (reference sequence). The length of the CDR3 is 17 residues. CDR3 sequence (DNA): TGCAGTGCTAGAGATCAGGAGTGGGCGGGGGACAATCAGCCCCAGCATTTT. It encodes CSARDQEWAGDNQPQHF.

This clonotype was seen many times. The chain carries TRBV6-5 and TRBJ1-6; D is unresolved. CDR3 size: 12 residues. V lost 10 bases, J lost 0 bases, and 4 bases lay in between. Per the germline V gene, CDR1 is MNHEY and CDR2 is SVGAGI. The CDR3 sequence: CATSSYNSPLHF. In nucleotides, the CDR3 is TGTGCCACCAGCTCCTATAATTCACCCCTCCACTTT.

This clonotype was seen more than once but under ten times. V usage is TRBV6-1 and J usage is TRBJ2-3; 10 bases fit TRBD2. Per the germline V gene, CDR1 is MNHNS and CDR2 is SASEGT. The trim removed 6 bases at V and 5 bases at J, leaving 14 bases unmatched. This CDR3 spans 17 amino acids. CDR3: CASRRMGLAGDGDTQYF. The CDR3, as DNA: TGTGCCAGCAGAAGAATGGGGCTAGCGGGAGATGGAGATACGCAGTATTTT.

Comments on this clonotype: This may arise from a read error, as a much more abundant clone is one base away. The chain links TRBV3-1 to TRBJ2-1, with 7 positions matching TRBD2. CDR3 length equals 15 residues. The V segment lost 6 bases and the J segment 5 bases; nucleotides outside the gene matches: 10. Germline CDR1 is LGHDT and CDR2 is YNNKEL (reference sequence). The CDR3 DNA is TGTGCCAGCAGACTTACTAGCGAGAGTAACAATGAGCAGTTCTTC. Protein product: CASRLTSESNNEQFF.

In its sample, this clonotype was seen a few times. V gene TRBV11-1 combines with J gene TRBJ2-7, with 10 bases aligning to TRBD2. The trim removed 2 bases at V and 2 bases at J, leaving 9 bases unmatched. The CDR3 covers 17 residues. Germline CDR1 is SGHAT and CDR2 is FQDESV (reference sequence). CDR3 nucleotides: TGTGCCAGCAGCTTAATGGGACTAGCGACCCCCGCCTACGAGCAGTACTTC. Its translation: CASSLMGLATPAYEQYF. The entire variable domain, with the rest obtained from reference TRBV11-1 and TRBJ2-7, is as follows: EAEVAQSPRYKITEKSQAVAFWCDPISGHATLYWYRQILGQGPELLVQFQDESVVDDSQLPKDRFSAERLKGVDSTLKIQPAELGDSAMYLCASSLMGLATPAYEQYFGPGTRLTVT.

This clonotype has at least ten counts. This rearrangement joins TRBV6-2 or TRBV6-3 to TRBJ1-5, with 8 bases identical to TRBD1. CDR1 and CDR2 from the germline V gene are MNHEY and SVGEGT. Trimming removed 0 bases from V and 7 bases from J; junction bases left unmatched: 14. The CDR3 length is 18 residues. The CDR3 is CASSYSSGAGGFRQPQHF. DNA of the CDR3: TGTGCCAGCAGTTACTCCTCAGGGGCAGGGGGCTTCAGGCAGCCCCAGCATTTT.

This clonotype was detected many times. V is TRBV18 and J is TRBJ1-5; D is unresolved. The V and J ends lost 6 bases and 0 bases respectively, with 12 bases between them. Germline V gene data show CDR1 as KGHSH and CDR2 as LQKENI. This CDR3 comprises 15 residues. Written as DNA, the CDR3 is TGTGCCAGCTCGCTTCAGGCAGATAGCAATCAGCCCCAGCATTTT. It encodes CASSLQADSNQPQHF.

This chain uses TRBV20-1 with TRBJ2-3, with D possibly being TRBD2 (6 bases). The germline gives CDR1 DFQATT, CDR2 SNEGSKA (reference sequence). The CDR3 loop spans 14 amino acids. The CDR3 nucleotides are TGCAGAGCCTGGTCCCTCCGGGGGTCAGATACGCAGTATTTT. Translating it yields CRAWSLRGSDTQYF.